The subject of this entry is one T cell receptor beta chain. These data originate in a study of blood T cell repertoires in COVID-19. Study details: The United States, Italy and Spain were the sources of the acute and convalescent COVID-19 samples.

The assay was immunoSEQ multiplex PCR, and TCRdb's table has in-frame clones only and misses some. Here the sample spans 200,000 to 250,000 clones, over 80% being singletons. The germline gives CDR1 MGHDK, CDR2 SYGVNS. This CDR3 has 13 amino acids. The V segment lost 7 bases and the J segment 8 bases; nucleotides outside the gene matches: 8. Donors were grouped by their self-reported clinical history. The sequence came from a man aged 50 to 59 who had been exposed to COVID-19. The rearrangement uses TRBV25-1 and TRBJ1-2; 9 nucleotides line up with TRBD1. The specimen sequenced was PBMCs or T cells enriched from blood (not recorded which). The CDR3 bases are TGTGCCAGCACCGAACAGGGGGCGAACGGCTACACCTTC. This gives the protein CASTEQGANGYTF.